The rows below give T cell receptor beta chains drawn from one sample of a study of cytomegalovirus exposure and HLA in healthy donors. Clones were sequenced by immunoSEQ multiplex PCR, and TCRdb holds only the in-frame ones, with some missing. The table for this sample gives 30,000 to 40,000 clones. The specimen was PBMCs. These TCRs come from a woman aged 40-49 years in good health and CMV-seropositive. The CDR3 runs from the conserved cysteine through the conserved F or W. The D gene is left open where the match is weak.

j_gene	d_gene	v_gene	CDR3aa	CDR3nt
TRBJ2-7	NA	TRBV11-2	CASSLGPLASYEQYF	TGTGCCAGCAGCTTAGGGCCCCTAGCGTCCTACGAGCAGTACTTC
TRBJ2-1	TRBD2	TRBV6-6	CASSSPRTSRSEQFF	TGTGCCAGCAGCTCCCCGAGGACTAGCCGAAGTGAGCAGTTCTTC
TRBJ2-3	NA	TRBV4-3	CASSQDPRGTDTQYF	TGCGCCAGCAGCCAAGATCCCAGGGGCACAGATACGCAGTATTTT
TRBJ2-7	TRBD2	TRBV29-1	CSASGLAVPYEQYF	TGCAGCGCATCGGGACTAGCGGTACCCTACGAGCAGTACTTC
TRBJ2-7	NA	TRBV20-1	CSAAGPTEQYF	TGCAGTGCCGCGGGTCCTACCGAGCAGTACTTC
TRBJ2-7	NA	TRBV11-2	CASSLDSRLAYEQYF	TGTGCCAGCAGCTTAGATTCGAGACTAGCCTACGAGCAGTACTTC
TRBJ1-5	NA	TRBV4-3	CASSPGLASNQPQHF	TGCGCCAGCAGCCCCGGGTTAGCGAGCAATCAGCCCCAGCATTTT
TRBJ2-7	NA	TRBV5-6	CASSFPPYEQYF	TGTGCCAGCAGCTTTCCCCCATACGAGCAGTACTTC
TRBJ2-5	TRBD2	TRBV7-8	CASSLVGLGGKTQYF	TGTGCCAGCAGCTTAGTTGGTTTGGGAGGGAAGACCCAGTACTTC
TRBJ1-2	TRBD1	TRBV29-1	CSVSPGQGARTF	TGCAGCGTGTCGCCGGGACAGGGGGCGCGGACCTTC
TRBJ1-2	TRBD1	TRBV5-4	CASSPIGQGARDSYGYTF	TGTGCCAGCAGCCCCATCGGACAGGGGGCGCGGGATAGCTATGGCTACACCTTC
TRBJ1-2	NA	TRBV6-5	CASSYGGEGYTF	TGTGCCAGCAGTTACGGGGGCGAAGGCTACACCTTC
TRBJ2-7	NA	TRBV27	CASSYGQFYEQYF	TGTGCCAGCAGTTACGGACAGTTCTACGAGCAGTACTTC
TRBJ2-6	NA	TRBV7-2	CASSPRHSSGANVLTF	TGTGCCAGCAGCCCTCGACACAGCTCTGGGGCCAACGTCCTGACTTTC
TRBJ2-3	TRBD2	TRBV5-4	CASSSPTSGSTDTQYF	TGTGCCAGCAGCTCCCCGACTAGCGGGAGCACAGATACGCAGTATTTT
TRBJ2-3	TRBD1	TRBV5-6	CASTKTGGSPDTQYF	TGTGCCAGCACCAAGACAGGGGGGTCCCCAGATACGCAGTATTTT
TRBJ2-7	NA	TRBV7-9	CASSRLGQPYEQYF	TGTGCCAGCAGCCGCCTCGGACAGCCCTACGAGCAGTACTTC
TRBJ1-1	NA	TRBV9	CASSVGVVTEAFF	TGTGCCAGCAGCGTGGGAGTCGTCACTGAAGCTTTCTTT
TRBJ1-2	TRBD1	TRBV29-1	CSVGDLDRGYGYTF	TGCAGCGTGGGGGACTTGGACAGGGGTTATGGCTACACCTTC
TRBJ2-7	NA	TRBV5-3	CARSFTSNYEQYF	TGTGCCAGAAGCTTCACTAGCAACTACGAGCAGTACTTC
TRBJ2-7	TRBD1	TRBV4-1	CASSQPGQGYEQYF	TGCGCCAGCAGCCAACCGGGACAGGGTTACGAGCAGTACTTC
TRBJ1-2	NA	TRBV30	CALIRDTYYGYTF	TGTGCCCTAATACGGGACACATACTATGGCTACACCTTC
TRBJ1-5	NA	TRBV5-6	CASSFQGSNQPQHF	TGTGCCAGCAGCTTCCAGGGCAGCAATCAGCCCCAGCATTTT
TRBJ2-7	TRBD2	TRBV15	CATSRGTSDRAGTHHEQYF	TGTGCCACCAGCAGAGGAACATCAGACAGAGCGGGGACCCATCACGAGCAGTACTTC
TRBJ2-5	NA	TRBV29-1	CSAYHYQETQYF	TGCAGCGCCTACCACTACCAAGAGACCCAGTACTTC
TRBJ2-7	NA	TRBV2	CASSEVDYNEQYF	TGTGCCAGCAGTGAGGTCGACTACAACGAGCAGTACTTC
TRBJ2-7	NA	TRBV5-1	CASSLSGPYEQYF	TGCGCCAGCAGCTTGAGTGGCCCCTACGAGCAGTACTTC
TRBJ1-1	TRBD1	TRBV4-3	CASSHAGTAEAFF	TGCGCCAGCAGCCACGCGGGGACAGCTGAAGCTTTCTTT
TRBJ1-1	NA	TRBV29-1	CSGSGVLNTEAFF	TGCAGCGGTTCCGGGGTCTTGAACACTGAAGCTTTCTTT
TRBJ2-7	TRBD2	TRBV7-2	CASSLVLAGNRYEQYF	TGTGCCAGCAGCTTAGTTCTAGCGGGAAATCGGTACGAGCAGTACTTC
TRBJ1-1	NA	TRBV4-3	CASSQGRRHLNTEAFF	TGCGCCAGCAGCCAAGGGAGGCGGCACTTGAACACTGAAGCTTTCTTT
TRBJ1-2	NA	TRBV28	CASSPPPTGPSGYTF	TGTGCCAGCAGCCCCCCACCGACAGGACCGAGCGGCTACACCTTC
TRBJ1-2	TRBD1	TRBV30	CAWSAGQGSLTNYGYTF	TGTGCCTGGAGTGCGGGACAGGGGTCTCTGACTAACTATGGCTACACCTTC
TRBJ1-2	NA	TRBV5-1	CASSLNPDRNYGYTF	TGCGCCAGCAGCCTCAATCCAGACAGGAACTATGGCTACACCTTC
TRBJ1-2	TRBD1	TRBV28	CASSGDRFGYTF	TGTGCCAGCAGTGGGGACAGGTTTGGCTACACCTTC
TRBJ2-1	TRBD2	TRBV5-1	CATNSGNSYNEQFF	TGCGCCACCAATAGCGGGAACTCCTACAATGAGCAGTTCTTC
TRBJ1-2	TRBD1	TRBV5-4	CASSWDRAHGYTF	TGTGCCAGCAGCTGGGACAGGGCACATGGCTACACCTTC
TRBJ2-1	TRBD1	TRBV6-5	CASSSRTGPPYNEQFF	TGTGCCAGCAGTTCACGGACAGGACCCCCGTACAATGAGCAGTTCTTC
TRBJ1-3	NA	TRBV30	CASSTYLSGNTIYF	TGTGCCTCGTCGACTTACCTCTCTGGAAACACCATATATTTT
TRBJ2-3	TRBD2	TRBV10-3	CATLAASTDTQYF	TGTGCCACCCTAGCGGCTAGCACAGATACGCAGTATTTT
TRBJ2-3	NA	TRBV7-2	CASSSYREYTQYF	TGTGCCAGCAGCTCTTACAGGGAATATACGCAGTATTTT
TRBJ2-3	TRBD2	TRBV6-5	CASSWTSGKDTQYF	TGTGCCAGCAGCTGGACTAGCGGGAAGGATACGCAGTATTTT
TRBJ2-2	TRBD2	TRBV15	CATSSAYGGRADTGELFF	TGTGCCACCAGCAGTGCTTACGGCGGGAGGGCCGACACCGGGGAGCTGTTTTTT
TRBJ2-7	TRBD2	TRBV11-2	CASSSGLAESYEQYF	TGTGCCAGCAGCTCGGGACTAGCGGAGTCCTACGAGCAGTACTTC
TRBJ1-2	TRBD1	TRBV5-1	CASSPAGQARATPADYGYTF	TGCGCCAGCAGCCCGGCTGGACAGGCGCGAGCTACTCCGGCTGACTATGGCTACACCTTC
TRBJ1-1	NA	TRBV30	CAWRLANEAFF	TGTGCCTGGAGATTAGCTAATGAAGCTTTCTTT
TRBJ2-2	NA	TRBV7-9	CASIKGGNTGELFF	TGTGCCAGCATTAAAGGGGGTAACACCGGGGAGCTGTTTTTT
TRBJ1-1	NA	TRBV5-1	CASGDTLNTEAFF	TGCGCCAGCGGGGACACTTTGAACACTGAAGCTTTCTTT
TRBJ1-1	NA	TRBV12-2	CASRLGYWNTEAFF	TGTGCAAGTCGCTTAGGGTACTGGAACACTGAAGCTTTCTTT
TRBJ2-2	TRBD2	TRBV5-1	CASSLGLAGGLTGELFF	TGCGCCAGCAGCTTGGGACTAGCGGGGGGCCTCACCGGGGAGCTGTTTTTT
TRBJ2-7	TRBD1	TRBV18	CASSPLRGQGAGGGVDEQYF	TGTGCCAGCTCACCGTTACGAGGACAGGGGGCAGGAGGTGGCGTTGACGAGCAGTACTTC
TRBJ2-5	TRBD1	TRBV25-1	CASRDRGGLVETQYF	TGTGCCAGCAGGGACAGGGGGGGATTGGTAGAGACCCAGTACTTC
TRBJ2-7	NA	TRBV4-2	CASSQDKTAEQYF	TGTGCCAGCAGCCAAGATAAGACAGCCGAGCAGTACTTC
TRBJ2-2	NA	TRBV7-3	CASSPGLNTGELFF	TGTGCCAGCAGCCCAGGACTGAACACCGGGGAGCTGTTTTTT
TRBJ1-2	TRBD1	TRBV29-1	CSVGTGADGYTF	TGCAGCGTTGGGACAGGGGCGGATGGCTACACCTTC
TRBJ1-4	TRBD1	TRBV5-1	CASSLGSGTGNEKLFF	TGCGCCAGCAGCTTGGGAAGTGGGACAGGGAATGAAAAACTGTTTTTT
TRBJ2-1	TRBD2	TRBV29-1	CSVERGLTSGRAREQFF	TGCAGCGTTGAGCGGGGCTTGACTAGCGGGAGGGCCAGAGAGCAGTTCTTC